What follows are 16 T cell receptor beta chains derived from one specimen sequenced in a study of blood T cell repertoires in COVID-19. Assay: immunoSEQ multiplex PCR; the TCRdb copy retains only in-frame clones and omits some. This sample yields about 140,000 clones, of which more than 75% are seen a single time; 3.5% to 4.5% belongs to the top ten. The specimen was peripheral blood. The receptors come from a man aged 55 to 69 with acute or convalescent COVID-19.

This chain connects TRBV2 to TRBJ2-3, with 9 bases matching TRBD2. The CDR3 is 15 residues long. V lost 2 bases, J lost 5 bases, and 5 bases stayed unmatched. Germline assignment: CDR1 SNHLY and CDR2 FYNNEI. The CDR3, as DNA: TGTGCCAGCAGTGAACGGTCGCGGGAGGGAGATACGCAGTATTTT. This codes for CASSERSREGDTQYF. The full variable domain, completed using reference TRBV2 and TRBJ2-3, is EPEVTQTPSHQVTQMGQEVILRCVPISNHLYFYWYRQILGQKVEFLVSFYNNEISEKSEIFDDQFSVERPDGSNFTLKIRSTKLEDSAMYFCASSERSREGDTQYFGPGTRLTVL.

The V and J genes are TRBV12-2 and TRBJ2-5; the D segment call TRBD2 is taken from the table without a DNA check. TRBV12-2 is shown as a pseudogene. The CDR3 has 15 amino acids. CDR3 sequence reads: CASRLGGRAKETQYF. CDR3 DNA sequence: TGTGCAAGTCGCTTAGGCGGGAGGGCCAAGGAGACCCAGTACTTC.

V is TRBV21-1 and J is TRBJ1-2; no DNA check was done on the table's D call, TRBD1. TRBV21-1 is shown as a pseudogene. The CDR3 covers 15 residues. CDR3 bases: TGTGCCAGCAGCAAAGAGGAGGGGGCGAACTATGGCTACACCTTC. This sequence encodes CASSKEEGANYGYTF.

This clone has more than one count but fewer than ten. The chain has TRBV12-3 or TRBV12-4 and TRBJ2-7; possibly TRBD2 for D (6 bases). This CDR3 has 13 amino acids. V lost 7 bases and J 5 bases, leaving 15 bases between the germline ends. Here the CDR3 DNA reads TGTGCCAGCACCTTTCGACTAGGAGACGAGCAGTACTTC. Translating gives CASTFRLGDEQYF.

The J gene is TRBJ2-7, the V gene TRBV4-2, with TRBD2 matching 13 bases. CDR1 is LGHNA, CDR2 YNFKEQ, per germline. V lost 6 bases, J lost 4 bases, and 6 bases stayed unmatched. The CDR3 loop spans 15 amino acids. CDR3 coding DNA: TGTGCCAGCAGTCGGACTAGCGGGGGATCGTACGAGCAGTACTTC. Its translation is CASSRTSGGSYEQYF.

The chain combines TRBV5-4 with TRBJ2-7; 13 nucleotides match TRBD2. V was pared by 4 bases and J by 6 bases, with 10 bases of the junction left unmatched. The CDR3 is made up of 16 amino acids. The V gene's germline CDR1 is SGHNT and CDR2 YYREEE (reference sequence). In nucleotides, the CDR3 is TGTGCCAGCAGCCCGCCCGGACTAGCGGGAGCCAGCGAGCAGTACTTC. As protein: CASSPPGLAGASEQYF.

This clone has only one observation. The chain employs TRBV10-1 and TRBJ2-7, with a weak D call TRBD1 (5 bases). The germline CDR1 and CDR2 sequences are WNHNN and SYGVQD (reference sequence). CDR3 size: 15 residues. V shed 5 bases and J shed 2 bases, with 16 bases lying between them. The CDR3, as DNA: TGCGCCAGCAGTCCCCAAATCTTGGGGCCCTACGAGCAGTACTTC. Translation gives CASSPQILGPYEQYF.

This clone was counted ten times or more. The CDR3 loop is CASGFTGYEQYF. In nucleotides, the CDR3 is TGTGCTAGTGGTTTTACGGGCTACGAGCAGTACTTC. V gene TRBV12-5 combines with J gene TRBJ2-7; no reliable D call. V lost 3 bases and J 3 bases, leaving 6 bases between the germline ends. The CDR3 length is 12 residues. CDR1 and CDR2 (germline): LGHNT, FRNRAP.

This clone was seen just once. The gene calls are TRBV3-1 (or the pseudogene TRBV3-2) and TRBJ1-5; 9 nucleotides align to TRBD1. The germline V gene has CDR1 LGHDT and CDR2 YNNKEL (reference sequence). V lost 0 bases to trimming and J lost 5 bases; unmatched junction nucleotides: 8. The CDR3 runs 17 residues. CDR3 region: CASSQDYLGTGYQPQHF. The CDR3 coding sequence is TGTGCCAGCAGCCAAGATTATTTGGGGACAGGGTATCAGCCCCAGCATTTT.

The CDR3 region has the DNA TGTGCCAGCAGCGTTGGACAGCATGAGCAGTTCTTC. As protein: CASSVGQHEQFF. The chain combines TRBV5-5 with TRBJ2-1; perhaps TRBD1 as D (6 bases). This CDR3 is built from 12 residues. CDR1 and CDR2 (germline): SGHKS, YYEKEE (reference sequence). Trimming cost V 4 bases and J 8 bases, with 10 bases left between them.

This rearrangement joins TRBV21-1 to TRBJ2-7; the table gives TRBD1 as D, unverified against the DNA. TRBV21-1 is flagged as a pseudogene. This CDR3 has 16 residues. CDR3 loop: CATYYFGDSKTYEQYF. For the CDR3, the DNA is TGTGCCACTTACTACTTTGGGGACAGCAAAACCTACGAGCAGTACTTC.

V and J are TRBV2 and TRBJ1-2; perhaps TRBD1 as D (5 bases). Germline V gives CDR1 SNHLY, CDR2 FYNNEI. V was shortened by 4 bases and J by 5 bases, with 8 bases between the two germline ends. The CDR3 loop spans 12 amino acids. The CDR3 coding sequence is TGTGCCAGCAGTGGGGGGGTTTATGGCTACACCTTC. Protein product: CASSGGVYGYTF.

The chain uses TRBV7-6 and TRBJ2-1; possible D gene TRBD2, 6 bases. Germline lookup yields CDR1 SGHVS and CDR2 FNYEAQ. V was pared by 2 bases and J by 6 bases, with 17 bases between. CDR3 size: 16 residues. The CDR3 DNA follows: TGTGCCAGCAGCTTATACGGAGGGCCCGGGGTCAATGAGCAGTTCTTC. Translated: CASSLYGGPGVNEQFF. The full variable domain, in which reference TRBV7-6 and TRBJ2-1 provide the parts outside the CDR3, is GAGVSQSPRYKVTKRGQDVALRCDPISGHVSLYWYRQALGQGPEFLTYFNYEAQQDKSGLPNDRFSAERPEGSISTLTIQRTEQRDSAMYRCASSLYGGPGVNEQFFGPGTRLTVL.

The count of this clone is one. The chain carries TRBV6-6 and TRBJ2-3, with D possibly matching TRBD2 (5 bases). The CDR3 contains 15 residues. In germline, CDR1 is MNHNY, CDR2 SVGAGI (reference sequence). The V end lost 3 bases, the J end lost 1 base, and 11 bases lay between the germline ends. DNA of the CDR3: TGTGCCAGCAGTTATGGAGGAACCGGCACAGATACGCAGTATTTT. It codes for CASSYGGTGTDTQYF.

This clone was observed a few times. The CDR3 DNA reads as TGTGCCAGCAGCCAAGAGGCGGGAGTCCGCAATGAGCAGTTCTTC. The encoded protein is CASSQEAGVRNEQFF. The rearrangement joins TRBV3-1 (or the pseudogene TRBV3-2) to TRBJ2-1, with TRBD2 matching over 7 bases. From germline, CDR1 is LGHDT and CDR2 YNNKEL (reference sequence). Germline trimming cut 0 bases from V and 6 bases from J; bases unmatched to any gene: 5. The CDR3 runs 15 residues.

The chain couples TRBV30 to TRBJ2-7, with D perhaps TRBD1 (6 bases). V was trimmed by 4 bases and J by 2 bases, leaving 9 bases between them. The germline gives CDR1 GTSNPN, CDR2 SVGIG (reference sequence). The CDR3 runs 12 residues. CDR3 in amino acids: CAWTTGAYEQYF. In nucleotides, the CDR3 is TGTGCCTGGACGACAGGAGCCTACGAGCAGTACTTC.